This TCR beta chain was found in a study of CXCR3-negative and CXCR3-positive naive CD8 T cells. Across the whole study: A total of about 140 million TRB reads was generated, with about 1.5 +/- 0.3 million per library.

TRB cDNA libraries were made by UMI-labeled 5' RACE. TCRdb re-called the 5' RACE reads; every CDR3 protein appears as one record, without DNA. This specimen shows roughly 61,000 distinct CDR3 sequences; the ten leading clones hold more than 0.45%. Regarding the study as a whole: Within a donor, both naive subsets shared TRBV-TRBJ usage, unlike memory cells. Naive cells positive for CXCR3 carried more hydrophobic TRB CDR3s than CXCR3-negative ones.

Germline CDR1 is MNHEY and CDR2 is SVGEGT. The CDR3 covers 15 residues. Comments on this clonotype: The antigen is undetermined.

The chain employs TRBV6-2 or TRBV6-3 and TRBJ2-3; the D call of TRBD1 rests on TCRdb alone, since no DNA is present to check it. Material: naive CXCR3+ CD8+ T cells from blood. Regarding subset: CD45RO-CCR7+CD27+CD95- naive CD8+ T cells expressing CXCR3 (TNR3+). This clonotype originated in a human donor in good health. Some clones in this sample may be carry-over from other donors' samples. The chain's CDR3 is CASSPTVEGEDTQYF.